The next 7 T cell receptor beta chains were all read from a single sample in a study of control samples from healthy donors and cancer patients (dated by TCRdb to 2018 to 2021). To prepare the library, the immunoSEQ multiplex PCR assay was applied. As stored in TCRdb, this immuneACCESS dataset retains in-frame rearrangements with V and J assigned. A fraction of the clones does not appear; measured against another copy, unresolved V genes explain less than half of the discrepancy, and the remainder lacks a known reason. Counted in this sample were approximately 180,000 clones; approximately 94% of them appeared once. Of the sample, over 1.3% falls within the top ten clones. The specimen was blood. These receptors came from a woman younger than 30 in good health.

The chain has TRBV7-2 and TRBJ2-1; D is uncertain. Trimming pared 5 bases from V and 4 bases from J, leaving 12 bases between. Germline-derived CDR1 and CDR2 are SGHTA and FQGNSA. CDR3 length equals 14 residues. The CDR3 region has the DNA TGTGCCAGCAGCCAAGACGGACGGTACAATGAGCAGTTCTTC. As protein: CASSQDGRYNEQFF.

The rearrangement uses TRBV2 and TRBJ1-6; 7 bases match TRBD1. V was clipped by 6 bases and J by 7 bases; unmatched bases: 9. The CDR3 length is 15 residues. Germline CDR1 reads SNHLY; CDR2 reads FYNNEI. The CDR3 nucleotides read TGTGCCAGCAGGAGGATAGACAGGGTGAATTCACCCCTCCACTTT. Residues: CASRRIDRVNSPLHF.

The CDR3 region has the DNA TGTGCCATCAATCAGGGCTCTGGGGCCAACGTCCTGACTTTC. Translated: CAINQGSGANVLTF. This chain connects TRBV10-3 to TRBJ2-6; tentatively, D is TRBD1 (5 bases). CDR3 length: 14 amino acids. Trimming took 7 bases from V and 0 from J, leaving 7 bases between them. Germline V gene lookup returns CDR1 ENHRY and CDR2 SYGVKD.

The J gene is TRBJ1-6, the V gene TRBV7-9; 7 bases line up with TRBD1. The CDR3 loop spans 16 amino acids. Per the germline V gene, CDR1 is SEHNR and CDR2 is FQNEAQ (reference sequence). V gave up 5 bases and J gave up 8 bases; unmatched junction bases: 12. CDR3 DNA sequence: TGTGCCAGCAGCCGCTCGGGTGGGACAGATCATTCACCCCTCCACTTT. Translating gives CASSRSGGTDHSPLHF.

The V and J genes are TRBV19 and TRBJ2-1; 13 positions agree with TRBD2. CDR3 size: 17 residues. Trimming took 6 bases from V and 4 from J; bases not matched to a gene: 9. The germline gives CDR1 LNHDA, CDR2 SQIVND (reference sequence). The CDR3 region has the DNA TGTGCCAGTAGAACCGTGGGGACTAGCGGGGCTTACAATGAGCAGTTCTTC. This encodes CASRTVGTSGAYNEQFF.

V gene TRBV19 combines with J gene TRBJ1-2, with 7 bases that match TRBD1. The CDR3 loop spans 13 amino acids. Per the germline V gene, CDR1 is LNHDA and CDR2 is SQIVND (reference sequence). With V trimmed by 5 bases and J by 6 bases, 6 bases remained unmatched. CDR3 DNA: TGTGCCAGTAGTGTCCAAGGGGGCAATGGCTACACCTTC. It translates to CASSVQGGNGYTF.

The gene calls are TRBV7-9 and TRBJ2-7; 7 bases fit TRBD1. Germline V gene data show CDR1 as SEHNR and CDR2 as FQNEAQ (reference sequence). Trimming removed 6 bases from V and 6 bases from J; junction bases left unmatched: 14. The CDR3 loop spans 15 amino acids. CDR3 nucleotides: TGTGCCAGCAGTTCTGACAGGGCGGGTCTAGGCGAGCAGTACTTC. As protein: CASSSDRAGLGEQYF.